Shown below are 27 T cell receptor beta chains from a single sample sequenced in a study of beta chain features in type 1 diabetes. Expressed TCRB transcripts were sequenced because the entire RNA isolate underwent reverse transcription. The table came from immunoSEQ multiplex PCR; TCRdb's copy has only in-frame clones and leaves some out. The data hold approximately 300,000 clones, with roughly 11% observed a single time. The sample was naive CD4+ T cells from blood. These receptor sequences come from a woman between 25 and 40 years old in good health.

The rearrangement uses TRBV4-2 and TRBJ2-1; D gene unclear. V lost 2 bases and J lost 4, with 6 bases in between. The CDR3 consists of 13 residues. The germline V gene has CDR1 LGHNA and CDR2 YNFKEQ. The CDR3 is CASSQRRYNEQFF. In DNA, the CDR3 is TGTGCCAGCAGCCAACGCAGGTACAATGAGCAGTTCTTC.

The CDR3 region is CASSQGGISSYEQYF. For the CDR3, the DNA is TGTGCCAGCAGCCAAGGCGGGATAAGCTCCTACGAGCAGTACTTC. The J gene is TRBJ2-7, the V gene TRBV4-2; D is perhaps TRBD2 (6 bases). Trimming cost V 1 base and J 0 bases, with 10 bases left between them. Germline CDR1 is LGHNA and CDR2 is YNFKEQ. The CDR3 is made up of 15 amino acids.

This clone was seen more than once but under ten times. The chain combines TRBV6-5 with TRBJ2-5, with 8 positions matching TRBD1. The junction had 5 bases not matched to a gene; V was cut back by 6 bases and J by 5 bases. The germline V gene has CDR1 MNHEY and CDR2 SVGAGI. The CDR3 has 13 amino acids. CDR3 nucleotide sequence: TGTGCCAGCAGGGACAGGGAGCGGGAGACCCAGTACTTC. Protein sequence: CASRDRERETQYF.

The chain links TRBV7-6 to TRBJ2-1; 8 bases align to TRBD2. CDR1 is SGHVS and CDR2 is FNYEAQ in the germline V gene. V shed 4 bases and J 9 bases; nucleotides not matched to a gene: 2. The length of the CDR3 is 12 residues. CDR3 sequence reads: CASSSGGSEQFF. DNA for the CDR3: TGTGCCAGCAGCTCGGGGGGGTCTGAGCAGTTCTTC.

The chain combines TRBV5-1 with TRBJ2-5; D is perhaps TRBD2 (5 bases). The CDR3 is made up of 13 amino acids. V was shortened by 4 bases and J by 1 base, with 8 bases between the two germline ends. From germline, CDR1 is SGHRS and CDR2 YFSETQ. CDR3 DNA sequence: TGCGCCAGCAGCCGGGCGGGCCAAGAGACCCAGTACTTC. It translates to CASSRAGQETQYF.

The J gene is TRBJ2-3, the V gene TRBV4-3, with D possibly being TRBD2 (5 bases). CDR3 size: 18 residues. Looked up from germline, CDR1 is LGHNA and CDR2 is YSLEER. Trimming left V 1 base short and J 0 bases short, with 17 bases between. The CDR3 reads CASSQASASSTSTDTQYF. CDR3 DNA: TGCGCCAGCAGCCAAGCCTCGGCTAGCTCAACTAGCACAGATACGCAGTATTTT.

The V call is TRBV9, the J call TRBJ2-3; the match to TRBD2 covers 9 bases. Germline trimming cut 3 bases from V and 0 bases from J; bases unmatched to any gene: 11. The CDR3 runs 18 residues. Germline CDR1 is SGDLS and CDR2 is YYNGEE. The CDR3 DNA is TGTGCCAGCAGCGCCACGGGACTAGCCGAGTCTAGCACAGATACGCAGTATTTT. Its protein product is CASSATGLAESSTDTQYF.

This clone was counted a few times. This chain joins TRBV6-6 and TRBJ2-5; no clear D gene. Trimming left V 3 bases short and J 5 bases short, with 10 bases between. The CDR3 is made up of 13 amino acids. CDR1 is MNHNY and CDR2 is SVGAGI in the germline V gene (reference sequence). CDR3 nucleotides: TGTGCCAGCAGTTATATCAGATCTGAGACCCAGTACTTC. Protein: CASSYIRSETQYF.

The CDR3 nucleotides are TGTGCCAGCAGCTTAGGACAGCCCTACAATGAGCAGTTCTTC. Translated: CASSLGQPYNEQFF. V usage is TRBV7-9 and J usage is TRBJ2-1; weak D call: TRBD1 (5 bases). CDR3 length: 14 residues. From germline, CDR1 is SEHNR and CDR2 FQNEAQ (reference sequence). Deletions cut 1 base from V and 2 bases from J, with 6 bases between.

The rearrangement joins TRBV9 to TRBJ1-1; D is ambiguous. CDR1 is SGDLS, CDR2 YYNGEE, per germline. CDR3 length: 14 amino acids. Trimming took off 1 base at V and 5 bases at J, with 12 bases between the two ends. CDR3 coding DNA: TGTGCCAGCAGCGTACAGAGTGGAGCGACTGAAGCTTTCTTT. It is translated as CASSVQSGATEAFF. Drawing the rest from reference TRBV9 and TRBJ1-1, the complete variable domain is DSGVTQTPKHLITATGQRVTLRCSPRSGDLSVYWYQQSLDQGLQFLIQYYNGEERAKGNILERFSAQQFPDLHSELNLSSLELGDSALYFCASSVQSGATEAFFGQGTRLTVV.

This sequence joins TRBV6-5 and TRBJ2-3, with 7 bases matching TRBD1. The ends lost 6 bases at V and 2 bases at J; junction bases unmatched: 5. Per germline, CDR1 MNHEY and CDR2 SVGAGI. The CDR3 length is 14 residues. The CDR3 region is CASRGTATTDTQYF. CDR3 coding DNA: TGTGCCAGCAGGGGGACAGCAACCACAGATACGCAGTATTTT.

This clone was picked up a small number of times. The CDR3 protein is CASIPAGVETQYF. The DNA for the CDR3 is TGTGCCAGCATTCCAGCGGGAGTGGAGACCCAGTACTTC. The gene calls are TRBV7-2 and TRBJ2-5; 8 bases agree with TRBD2. Germline lookup yields CDR1 SGHTA and CDR2 FQGNSA. V shed 7 bases and J 5 bases; nucleotides not matched to a gene: 6. The CDR3 length is 13 residues.

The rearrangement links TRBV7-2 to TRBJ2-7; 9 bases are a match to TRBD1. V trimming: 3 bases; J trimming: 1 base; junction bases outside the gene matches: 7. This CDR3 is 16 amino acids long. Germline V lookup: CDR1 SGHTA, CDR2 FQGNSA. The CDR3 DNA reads TGTGCCAGCAGCTTTCGAATCGGGACAGGGTCCTACGAGCAGTACTTC. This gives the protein CASSFRIGTGSYEQYF.

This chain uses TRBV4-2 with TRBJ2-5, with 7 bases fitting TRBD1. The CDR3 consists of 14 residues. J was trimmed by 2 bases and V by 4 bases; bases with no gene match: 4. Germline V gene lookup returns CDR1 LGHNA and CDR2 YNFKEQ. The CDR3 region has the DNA TGTGCCAGCAGCCGGTTGGGACAGCAAGAGACCCAGTACTTC. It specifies CASSRLGQQETQYF.

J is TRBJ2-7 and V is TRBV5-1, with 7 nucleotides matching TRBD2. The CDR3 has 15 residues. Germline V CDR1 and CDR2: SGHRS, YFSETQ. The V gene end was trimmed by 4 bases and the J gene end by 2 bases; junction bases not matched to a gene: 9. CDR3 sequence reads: CASSPGGGDAYEQYF. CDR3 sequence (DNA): TGCGCCAGCAGCCCGGGAGGTGGAGACGCCTACGAGCAGTACTTC.

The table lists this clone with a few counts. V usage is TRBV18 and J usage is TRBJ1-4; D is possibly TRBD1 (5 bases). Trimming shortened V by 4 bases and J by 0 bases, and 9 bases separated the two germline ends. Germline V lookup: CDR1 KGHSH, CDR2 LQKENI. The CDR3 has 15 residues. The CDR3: CASSRTGATNEKLFF. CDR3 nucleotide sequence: TGTGCCAGCTCACGCACAGGAGCAACTAATGAAAAACTGTTTTTT.

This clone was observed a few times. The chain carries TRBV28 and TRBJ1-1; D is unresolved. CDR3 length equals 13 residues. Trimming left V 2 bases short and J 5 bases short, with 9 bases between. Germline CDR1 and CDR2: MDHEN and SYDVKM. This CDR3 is CASSLEATTEAFF. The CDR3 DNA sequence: TGTGCCAGCAGTTTAGAGGCGACGACTGAAGCTTTCTTT.

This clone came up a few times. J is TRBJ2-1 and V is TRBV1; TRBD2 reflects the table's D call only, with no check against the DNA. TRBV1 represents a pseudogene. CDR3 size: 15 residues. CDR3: CTSSPTSGSVNEQFF. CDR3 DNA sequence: TGCACCAGCAGCCCCACTAGCGGGAGCGTGAATGAGCAGTTCTTC.

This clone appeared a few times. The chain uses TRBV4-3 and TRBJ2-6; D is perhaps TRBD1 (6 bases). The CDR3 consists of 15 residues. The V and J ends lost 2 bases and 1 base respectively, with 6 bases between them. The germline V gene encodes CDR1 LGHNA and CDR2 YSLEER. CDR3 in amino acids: CASSQQGSGANVLTF. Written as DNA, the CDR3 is TGCGCCAGCAGCCAACAGGGGTCTGGGGCCAACGTCCTGACTTTC.

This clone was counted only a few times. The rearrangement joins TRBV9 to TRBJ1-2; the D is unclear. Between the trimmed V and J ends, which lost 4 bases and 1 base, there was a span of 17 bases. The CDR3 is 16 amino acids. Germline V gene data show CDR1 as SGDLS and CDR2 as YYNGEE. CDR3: CASSPRGHNDNYGYTF. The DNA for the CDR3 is TGTGCCAGCAGCCCACGTGGGCACAACGATAACTATGGCTACACCTTC. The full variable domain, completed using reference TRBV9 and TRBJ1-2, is DSGVTQTPKHLITATGQRVTLRCSPRSGDLSVYWYQQSLDQGLQFLIQYYNGEERAKGNILERFSAQQFPDLHSELNLSSLELGDSALYFCASSPRGHNDNYGYTFGSGTRLTVV.

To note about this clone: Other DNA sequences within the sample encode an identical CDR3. The CDR3 here is CASSAGQGYGYTF. The CDR3 bases are TGTGCCAGCAGTGCGGGACAGGGGTATGGCTACACCTTC. The chain couples TRBV28 to TRBJ1-2, with 10 bases that match TRBD1. The CDR3 consists of 13 residues. Unmatched junction bases numbered 2, after V lost 5 bases and J lost 5 bases. In germline, CDR1 is MDHEN, CDR2 SYDVKM.

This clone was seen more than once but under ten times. The DNA for the CDR3 is TGTGCCAGCAGCCAAGAATATCGGGCGGGAAGGGGCTCCTACAATGAGCAGTTCTTC. This codes for CASSQEYRAGRGSYNEQFF. V and J are TRBV14 and TRBJ2-1, with D tentatively TRBD2 (6 bases). This CDR3 region has 19 residues. V lost 0 bases and J lost 0, with 18 bases in between. Germline CDR1 and CDR2: SGHDN and FVKESK.

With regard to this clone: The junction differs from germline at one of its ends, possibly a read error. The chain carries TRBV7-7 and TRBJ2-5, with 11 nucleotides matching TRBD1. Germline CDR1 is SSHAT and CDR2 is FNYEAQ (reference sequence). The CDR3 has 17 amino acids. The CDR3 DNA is TGTGCTAGCAGCCACCTTGTCGGGACAGGGGGGCTAGAGACCCAGTACTTC. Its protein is CASSHLVGTGGLETQYF.

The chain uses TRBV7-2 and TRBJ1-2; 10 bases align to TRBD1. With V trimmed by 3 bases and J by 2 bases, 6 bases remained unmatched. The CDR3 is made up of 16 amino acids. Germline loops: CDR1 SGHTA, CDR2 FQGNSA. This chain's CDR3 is CASSLVSGQGNYGYTF. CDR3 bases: TGTGCCAGCAGCTTGGTTTCGGGACAGGGGAACTATGGCTACACCTTC.

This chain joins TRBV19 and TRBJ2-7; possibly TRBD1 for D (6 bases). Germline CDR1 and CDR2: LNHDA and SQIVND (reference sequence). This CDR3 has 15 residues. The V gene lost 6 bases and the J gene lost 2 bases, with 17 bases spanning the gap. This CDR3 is CASRDSGTRTYEQYF. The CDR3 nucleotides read TGTGCCAGTAGGGACAGTGGGACACGGACCTACGAGCAGTACTTC.

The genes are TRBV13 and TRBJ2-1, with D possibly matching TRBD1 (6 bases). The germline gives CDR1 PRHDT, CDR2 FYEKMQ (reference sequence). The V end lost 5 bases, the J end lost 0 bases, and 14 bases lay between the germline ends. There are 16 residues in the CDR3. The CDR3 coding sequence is TGTGCCAGCAGCGCACGGACAGACAGCTCCTACAATGAGCAGTTCTTC. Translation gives CASSARTDSSYNEQFF.

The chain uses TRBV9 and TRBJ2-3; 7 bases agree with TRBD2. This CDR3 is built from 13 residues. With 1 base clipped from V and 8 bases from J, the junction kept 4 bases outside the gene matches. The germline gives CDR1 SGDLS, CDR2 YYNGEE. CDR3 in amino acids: CASSVTGGSTQYF. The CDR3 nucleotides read TGTGCCAGCAGCGTAACCGGGGGGAGTACGCAGTATTTT. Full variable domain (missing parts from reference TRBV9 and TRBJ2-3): DSGVTQTPKHLITATGQRVTLRCSPRSGDLSVYWYQQSLDQGLQFLIQYYNGEERAKGNILERFSAQQFPDLHSELNLSSLELGDSALYFCASSVTGGSTQYFGPGTRLTVL.